These 2 T cell receptor beta chains were sequenced from one sample in a study of cytomegalovirus exposure and HLA in healthy donors. 60 Vbeta and 13 Jbeta primers were used in PCR. Some clones are missing from TCRdb's copy, which holds only in-frame ones; the method was immunoSEQ multiplex PCR. The sample contains about 130,000 clones, around 77% of which appear only once. The sample was PBMCs. The receptors derive from a man aged 25-45 years in good health and CMV-seronegative.

The chain is built from TRBV29-1 and TRBJ2-1, with 9 positions matching TRBD1. The ends lost 8 bases at V and 5 bases at J; junction bases unmatched: 10. The germline gives CDR1 SQVTM, CDR2 ANQGSEA. The CDR3 covers 14 residues. The CDR3 here is CSLDRDRVHNEQFF. CDR3 coding DNA: TGCAGCTTAGACCGGGACAGGGTTCACAATGAGCAGTTCTTC.

This clone was detected a few times. The gene calls are TRBV10-2 and TRBJ1-3; D perhaps matches TRBD1 (5 bases). Germline V gives CDR1 WSHSY, CDR2 SAAADI. This CDR3 is built from 17 residues. Trimming stripped 0 bases from V and 0 bases from J, with 12 bases between. The CDR3 region is CASSESLTETSGNTIYF. The CDR3 nucleotides are TGCGCCAGCAGTGAGTCGTTGACAGAAACCTCTGGAAACACCATATATTTT.